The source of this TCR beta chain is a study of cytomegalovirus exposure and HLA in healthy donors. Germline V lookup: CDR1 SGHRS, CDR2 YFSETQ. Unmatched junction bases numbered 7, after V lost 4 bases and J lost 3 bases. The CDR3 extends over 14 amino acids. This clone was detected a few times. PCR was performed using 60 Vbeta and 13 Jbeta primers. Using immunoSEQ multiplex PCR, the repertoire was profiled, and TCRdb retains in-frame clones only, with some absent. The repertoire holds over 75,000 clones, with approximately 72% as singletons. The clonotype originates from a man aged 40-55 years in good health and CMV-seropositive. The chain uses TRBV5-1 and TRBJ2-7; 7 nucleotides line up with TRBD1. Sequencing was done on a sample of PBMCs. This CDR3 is CASSPRAGGYEQYF. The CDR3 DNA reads TGCGCCAGCAGCCCCCGAGCAGGGGGCTACGAGCAGTACTTC.